Listed below are T cell receptor beta chains from one sample, sequenced in a study of blood T cell repertoires in COVID-19. TCRdb keeps only in-frame clones here, not all; method: immunoSEQ multiplex PCR. The table records more than 200,000 clones, about 90% of them present only once. The specimen was peripheral blood. These receptors were obtained from a young man with COVID-19, enrolled during active disease. CDR3s include the opening cysteine and the closing phenylalanine or tryptophan. The size entry is marked missing in some rows and otherwise reads once, few, many or a size class.

v_gene,abundance,CDR3aa
TRBV3-1/TRBV3-2,.,CASSRNSGQATGNTIYF
TRBV27,once,CASSPKAHVQGRRTEAFF
TRBV19,.,CASSFSTWRQGDEAFF
TRBV15,.,CATSRAPGWREGQETQYF
TRBV7-2,.,CASSYRDSTAGDTQYF
TRBV6-5,few,CASSSRGLAVLEQYF
TRBV2,.,CASSESVSGGGYTF
TRBV14,once,CASSQTRQALQHF
TRBV10-3,.,CAIRKTGGNTEAFF
TRBV23-1,.,CASSHSDRSYEQYF
TRBV11-2,.,CASSPGGHEKLFF
TRBV5-8,.,CASSGGTRGLGYEQYF
TRBV4-3,.,CASSFTGANTGELFF
TRBV9,.,CASSQTGNTEAFF
TRBV6-5,.,CASSYSTGPLVTEAFF
TRBV4-3,.,CASSQGQGNLYGYTF
TRBV18,.,CASSPRDTANQPQHF
TRBV10-3,.,CAISESNGQGEGQPQHF
TRBV19,.,CASSQITMTNQPQHF
TRBV10-3,.,CAITPGQGVYGYTF
TRBV7-9,.,CASSLGANYGYTF
TRBV10-3,once,CAIRLSNGLAGGRNTGELFF
TRBV9,.,CASSTATGIPSYNSPLHF
TRBV4-3,.,CASSQRHRGGDEQYF
TRBV7-2,once,CASSFSGGEVSTEAFF
TRBV19,once,CASRSRGQETQYF
TRBV19,.,CASVRLNTGELFF
TRBV7-9,.,CASSSGVMNTEAFF
TRBV18,.,CASSPGDSRNLYNEQFF
TRBV30,.,CASPFSSGSTDTQYF
TRBV2,.,CASGRGIGNTIYF
TRBV27,.,CASSGLAGMDEQYF
TRBV9,.,CASSVGGSLDEQYF
TRBV5-1,.,CASSLEAGWNYGYTF
TRBV27,.,CASSPEPAGGYEQYF
TRBV5-6,.,CASSLLAEETQYF
TRBV27,.,CASSLYRDSYGYTF
TRBV9,once,CASSATLRTGGNSPLHF
TRBV7-8,.,CASSLDRSGGGREQYF
TRBV18,.,CASSPDGRGAFF
TRBV6-5,.,CAQGLAYEQYF
TRBV5-4,.,CASSYGDTGELFF
TRBV27,.,CASSLEGYNEQFF
TRBV7-2,.,CASSLAGPGANVLTF
TRBV5-1,.,CASSAGRNPNTEAFF
TRBV6-5,.,CASRYLPGNTEAFF
TRBV7-9,.,CASSLGGGDSNEKLFF
TRBV28,.,CASSQGVTEAFF
TRBV29-1,.,CSVTPNRDSGYTF
TRBV18,.,CASSPGQGIYNEQFF